The T cell receptor beta chain described here comes from a study of T cell changes during pregnancy in multiple sclerosis. Looked up from germline, CDR1 is SEHNR and CDR2 is FQNEAQ (reference sequence). CDR3 length equals 11 residues. The V end was cut by 5 bases, the J end by 0 bases, with 2 bases between. Clones were read by immunoSEQ multiplex PCR, and TCRdb kept only the in-frame ones, dropping some. The sample lists some 25,000 clones; 88% were seen once. This TCR was sampled from a female donor in good health, enrolled as a control in a pregnancy study. V is TRBV7-9 and J is TRBJ2-7; no reliable D call. This sample comprised CD4+ T cells from peripheral blood mononuclear cells, obtained in the first trimester of pregnancy. The CDR3, as DNA: TGTGCCAGCAGCCACTCCTACGAGCAGTACTTC. This codes for CASSHSYEQYF.